This TCR beta chain derives from a study of blood T cell repertoires in COVID-19. Study summary: Samples representing acute and convalescent COVID-19 were sourced from the United States, Italy and Spain. T cells, B-cell-depleted T cells, or PBMCs provided the cDNA or gDNA that served as material.

Looked up from germline, CDR1 is SGHTA and CDR2 is FQGNSA. V dropped 0 bases and J dropped 2; count of bases not matched to a gene: 4. The CDR3 extends over 16 amino acids. Per the original methods: Reference gene primers were amplified, and this amplification served to estimate nucleated cell counts. Method: immunoSEQ multiplex PCR; TCRdb's copy keeps in-frame clones and lacks some. V and J calls and clone size follow that table, whereas D and trimming were derived from the DNA. The profile shows 380,000 or so clones, more than 65% of them singletons. This rearrangement joins TRBV7-2 to TRBJ2-7; 10 bases map to TRBD1. Sequencing was done on a sample of peripheral blood. The TCR originated in a human donor with acute or convalescent COVID-19. The donor label of this sample is uncertain. The DNA for the CDR3 is TGTGCCAGCAGCTTAGCCGGGACAGGGGCGGCCTACGAGCAGTACTTC. Translation gives CASSLAGTGAAYEQYF.